This T cell receptor beta chain was identified in a study of control samples from healthy donors and cancer patients. This clone was found a few times. Germline V CDR1 and CDR2: KGHSH, LQKENI. The CDR3 sequence is 14 residues long. V was trimmed by 8 bases and J by 5 bases, leaving 16 bases between them. This table comes from immunoSEQ multiplex PCR, and its TCRdb copy is limited to in-frame clones, with some not included. This table has around 150,000 clones, around nine tenths appearing once. V usage is TRBV18 and J usage is TRBJ2-1; D call uncertain. The sequencing sample was made of blood. This clonotype originated in a man between 25 and 39 years old in good health. The CDR3 here is CASTGFVEDNEQFF. For the CDR3, the DNA is TGTGCCAGCACCGGCTTCGTAGAGGACAATGAGCAGTTCTTC. The full variable domain, in which reference TRBV18 and TRBJ2-1 provide the parts outside the CDR3, is NAGVMQNPRHLVRRRGQEARLRCSPMKGHSHVYWYRQLPEEGLKFMVYLQKENIIDESGMPKERFSAEFPKEGPSILRIQQVVRGDSAAYFCASTGFVEDNEQFFGPGTRLTVL.